This T cell receptor beta chain was found in a study of blood T cell repertoires in COVID-19. Exposed enrollees encountered a COVID-19 case at some point within 2 weeks before study entry. Some clones are missing from TCRdb's copy, which holds only in-frame ones; the method was immunoSEQ multiplex PCR. The sample contains fewer than 400,000 clones, 85% of which appear only once. Per germline, CDR1 MNHEY and CDR2 SMNVEV (reference sequence). With 1 base removed from V and 8 bases from J, the gap between germline ends came to 9 bases. This CDR3 has 13 amino acids. Sequencing was performed on PBMCs or T cells enriched from blood (not recorded which). This chain joins TRBV27 and TRBJ2-1; unclear D gene. This receptor was obtained from a woman in her 30s who had been exposed to COVID-19. The CDR3 bases are TGTGCCAGCAGTTTATTATTGGCCTATGAGCAGTTCTTC. Translated: CASSLLLAYEQFF.